This TCR beta chain was profiled in a study of identical twins. The CDR3 runs to 15 residues. Germline CDR1 and CDR2: MNHEY and SMNVEV (reference sequence). Germline trimming cut 0 bases from V and 5 bases from J; bases unmatched to any gene: 6. This clonotype was counted a few times. TCRdb passed the 5' RACE reads through MiXCR, listing each CDR3 protein once. This table holds roughly 630,000 distinct CDR3 sequences, about 7.6% found once. In addition, the sample was reused for a study of yellow fever vaccine responses in identical twins.

What was sequenced was PBMCs. This TCR was recovered from a woman under 30 in good health. The chain recombines TRBV27 with TRBJ2-5, with 7 nucleotides matching TRBD2. CDR3 in amino acids: CASSLSGGSRETQYF. As DNA, the CDR3 is TGTGCCAGCAGTTTATCAGGCGGGAGTAGGGAGACCCAGTACTTC.